These 29 T cell receptor beta chains originate from one sample sequenced in a study of beta chain features in type 1 diabetes. Every bit of the isolated RNA underwent reverse transcription, so sequencing read expressed TCRB transcripts. Using immunoSEQ multiplex PCR, the repertoire was profiled, and TCRdb retains in-frame clones only, with some absent. The data show roughly 400,000 clones, approximately 15% seen once. The sequenced sample consisted of naive CD4+ T cells from blood. The source of these receptors is a young woman in good health.

This clone was detected a few times. The chain carries TRBV6-5 and TRBJ2-1, with D hard to call. CDR3 length equals 13 residues. Trimming cost V 6 bases and J 5 bases, with 11 bases left between them. Germline CDR1 and CDR2: MNHEY and SVGAGI. The CDR3 loop reads CASRRRRNNEQFF. CDR3 sequence (DNA): TGTGCCAGCAGGCGCCGGCGGAACAATGAGCAGTTCTTC.

V gene TRBV5-8 combines with J gene TRBJ1-1; maybe TRBD1 (5 bases). The V and J ends lost 6 bases and 2 bases respectively, with 20 bases between them. The length of the CDR3 is 16 residues. Germline V gene lookup returns CDR1 SGHTS and CDR2 YDEGEE. This CDR3 reads CASTAGPGTKNTEAFF. CDR3 nucleotides: TGTGCCAGCACCGCGGGACCTGGGACGAAAAACACTGAAGCTTTCTTT.

This chain links TRBV27 with TRBJ2-2, with D perhaps matching TRBD2 (6 bases). The V end was cut by 10 bases, the J end by 7 bases, with 16 bases between. Germline loops: CDR1 MNHEY, CDR2 SMNVEV (reference sequence). The CDR3 loop spans 13 amino acids. The CDR3: CATGGRIGGELFF. For the CDR3, the DNA is TGTGCCACCGGGGGAAGGATCGGCGGGGAGCTGTTTTTT.

The chain employs TRBV15 and TRBJ1-5, with D uncertain. The germline V gene encodes CDR1 LNHNV and CDR2 YYDKDF (reference sequence). Between the trimmed V and J ends, which lost 3 bases and 10 bases, there was a span of 19 bases. The CDR3 consists of 15 residues. The CDR3 DNA is TGTGCCACCAGCAGGCAGGCGCCATCGGATCTTCCCCAGCATTTT. Its protein is CATSRQAPSDLPQHF.

The chain employs TRBV7-8 and TRBJ1-1; perhaps TRBD1 as D (6 bases). The germline V gene has CDR1 SGHVS and CDR2 FQNEAQ. Deletions cut 2 bases from V and 5 bases from J, with 9 bases between. The CDR3 consists of 13 residues. The CDR3 DNA is TGTGCCAGCAGCTTATCAAGGGGGACTGAAGCTTTCTTT. It encodes CASSLSRGTEAFF.

This clone was counted between two and nine times. The sample has other DNA sequences that encode this CDR3 too. The CDR3 DNA reads TGTGCCTGGAGTGTCAGGGATGATCAGCCCCAGCATTTT. It yields the protein CAWSVRDDQPQHF. This chain links TRBV30 with TRBJ1-5; tentative D call: TRBD1 (5 bases). Trimming removed 0 bases from V and 5 bases from J, with 8 bases in between. This CDR3 has 13 residues. CDR1 is GTSNPN and CDR2 is SVGIG in the germline V gene (reference sequence).

This clone came up a few times. The chain uses TRBV28 and TRBJ2-1; the D gene is possibly TRBD1 (5 bases). The germline V gene encodes CDR1 MDHEN and CDR2 SYDVKM. CDR3 length equals 15 residues. V lost 6 bases and J 0 bases, leaving 12 bases between the germline ends. The DNA for the CDR3 is TGTGCCAGCAGCTTGGGGCATCTCTCCTACAATGAGCAGTTCTTC. Its translation is CASSLGHLSYNEQFF.

This clone was seen a few times. The V call is TRBV29-1, the J call TRBJ2-5, with 7 bases lining up with TRBD1. CDR1 and CDR2 (germline): SQVTM, ANQGSEA. CDR3 length: 13 amino acids. V gave up 5 bases and J gave up 5 bases; unmatched junction bases: 8. CDR3 protein: CSVPQGLGETQYF. The CDR3 DNA reads TGCAGCGTTCCACAGGGGCTTGGGGAGACCCAGTACTTC.

This clone turned up a few times. The J gene is TRBJ2-7, the V gene TRBV28; 7 bases match TRBD2. V was pared by 7 bases and J by 2 bases, with 14 bases of the junction left unmatched. Germline lookup yields CDR1 MDHEN and CDR2 SYDVKM. The CDR3 totals 16 residues. The CDR3 is CASTLRGRSGTYEQYF. As DNA, the CDR3 is TGTGCCAGCACTCTAAGAGGACGGAGCGGGACCTACGAGCAGTACTTC. The whole variable domain, filled in from reference TRBV28 and TRBJ2-7, reads DVKVTQSSRYLVKRTGEKVFLECVQDMDHENMFWYRQDPGLGLRLIYFSYDVKMKEKGDIPEGYSVSREKKERFSLILESASTNQTSMYLCASTLRGRSGTYEQYFGPGTRLTVT.

The chain uses TRBV6-6 and TRBJ2-5; D perhaps matches TRBD1 (8 bases). Germline V lookup: CDR1 MNHNY, CDR2 SVGAGI (reference sequence). The V end was cut by 5 bases, the J end by 2 bases, with 18 bases between. The CDR3 runs to 16 residues. Here the CDR3 DNA reads TGTGCCAGCAGTCTCTCAGGGGGCGGGGGTCAAGAGACCCAGTACTTC. It codes for CASSLSGGGGQETQYF.

V is TRBV29-1 and J is TRBJ2-5; 8 nucleotides match TRBD2. CDR3 length equals 12 residues. V shed 5 bases, J shed 5 bases, and the junction held 4 bases outside the gene matches. The germline CDR1 and CDR2 sequences are SQVTM and ANQGSEA. In nucleotides, the CDR3 is TGCAGCGTTTGGACGGGGGGGGAGACCCAGTACTTC. Its protein is CSVWTGGETQYF. The full variable domain, with the rest looked up from reference TRBV29-1 and TRBJ2-5, is SAVISQKPSRDICQRGTSLTIQCQVDSQVTMMFWYRQQPGQSLTLIATANQGSEATYESGFVIDKFPISRPNLTFSTLTVSNMSPEDSSIYLCSVWTGGETQYFGPGTRLLVL.

J is TRBJ1-2 and V is TRBV9, with TRBD1 matching over 9 bases. Germline CDR1 SGDLS, CDR2 YYNGEE. V was pared by 4 bases and J by 8 bases, with 6 bases of the junction left unmatched. The CDR3 is 13 residues long. The CDR3 protein is CASSLGTGLGYTF. In DNA form, the CDR3 reads TGTGCCAGCAGCCTCGGGACAGGGCTCGGCTACACCTTC.

V usage is TRBV10-3 and J usage is TRBJ1-5, with D perhaps TRBD1 (5 bases). Germline CDR1 ENHRY, CDR2 SYGVKD. Between the trimmed V and J ends, which lost 6 bases and 6 bases, there was a span of 18 bases. The CDR3 sequence is 15 residues long. The CDR3 reads CAIRSQVIGGQPQHF. In nucleotides, the CDR3 is TGTGCCATCAGGTCCCAGGTCATCGGGGGTCAGCCCCAGCATTTT.

The chain combines TRBV30 with TRBJ2-1; TRBD2 agrees at 14 bases. Germline CDR1 GTSNPN, CDR2 SVGIG (reference sequence). The CDR3 contains 14 residues. V was clipped by 3 bases and J by 6 bases; unmatched bases: 1. The CDR3 spells CAWRGTSGSNEQFF. The CDR3 DNA follows: TGTGCCTGGAGAGGGACTAGCGGGAGCAATGAGCAGTTCTTC.

A few counts support this clone. Distinct nucleotide sequences in the sample also encode this CDR3. The chain uses TRBV29-1 and TRBJ2-7, with a weak D call TRBD2 (5 bases). Germline values: CDR1 SQVTM, CDR2 ANQGSEA. The V end lost 4 bases, the J end lost 4 bases, and 8 bases lay between the germline ends. The CDR3 extends over 11 amino acids. In nucleotides, the CDR3 is TGCAGCGTTGGGAGGAGTTACGAGCAGTACTTC. Translation gives CSVGRSYEQYF.

The chain employs TRBV10-3 and TRBJ1-1, with a tentative D call TRBD1 (5 bases). V was cut by 1 base and J by 3 bases, with 12 bases left in between. CDR1 is ENHRY and CDR2 is SYGVKD in the germline V gene. This CDR3 is built from 15 residues. CDR3 sequence reads: CAISEYPTGDTEAFF. The CDR3 region has the DNA TGTGCCATCAGTGAGTACCCCACGGGGGACACTGAAGCTTTCTTT.

This clone was observed a handful of times. The chain joins TRBV20-1 to TRBJ2-7; D remains unclear. V was pared by 6 bases and J by 0 bases, with 6 bases between. CDR1 and CDR2 (germline): DFQATT, SNEGSKA (reference sequence). The CDR3 covers 11 residues. For the CDR3, the DNA is TGCAGTGCCGCGCACTCCTACGAGCAGTACTTC. This codes for CSAAHSYEQYF.

V and J are TRBV30 and TRBJ2-5; perhaps TRBD1 as D (6 bases). With 4 bases removed from V and 2 bases from J, the gap between germline ends came to 14 bases. Germline lookup yields CDR1 GTSNPN and CDR2 SVGIG (reference sequence). CDR3 length equals 14 residues. For the CDR3, the DNA is TGTGCCTGGATCCCGGGACACTCTCAAGAGACCCAGTACTTC. This sequence encodes CAWIPGHSQETQYF.

This clone came up a few times. The chain links TRBV7-2 to TRBJ2-7; 9 positions agree with TRBD2. The trim removed 0 bases at V and 4 bases at J, leaving 4 bases unmatched. Germline V gene sequence: CDR1 SGHTA, CDR2 FQGNSA. The CDR3 contains 15 residues. The CDR3 sequence is CASSLAPAGGYEQYF. The CDR3 DNA reads TGTGCCAGCAGCTTAGCGCCAGCGGGGGGTTACGAGCAGTACTTC. The full variable domain, completed using reference TRBV7-2 and TRBJ2-7, is GAGVSQSPSNKVTEKGKDVELRCDPISGHTALYWYRQSLGQGLEFLIYFQGNSAPDKSGLPSDRFSAERTGGSVSTLTIQRTQQEDSAVYLCASSLAPAGGYEQYFGPGTRLTVT.

The V gene is TRBV11-2, the J gene TRBJ2-1; 14 bases align to TRBD2. V lost 3 bases, J lost 8 bases, and 3 bases stayed unmatched. CDR1 SGHAT and CDR2 FQNNGV come from the germline V gene. The CDR3 has 15 amino acids. The CDR3 bases are TGTGCCAGCAGCTTGGGACTAGCGGGAGTTTATGAGCAGTTCTTC. Its translation is CASSLGLAGVYEQFF.

The chain recombines TRBV28 with TRBJ2-1; 7 bases agree with TRBD2. This CDR3 is built from 15 residues. Germline V gene lookup returns CDR1 MDHEN and CDR2 SYDVKM. V was pared by 1 base and J by 5 bases, with 5 bases of the junction left unmatched. CDR3 coding DNA: TGTGCCAGCAGTTTATCCGGGACTACCAACAATGAGCAGTTCTTC. As protein: CASSLSGTTNNEQFF.

This chain links TRBV7-9 with TRBJ1-1; TRBD1 matches 7 bases. CDR1 and CDR2 from the germline V gene are SEHNR and FQNEAQ (reference sequence). The CDR3 loop spans 13 amino acids. The V gene end was trimmed by 7 bases and the J gene end by 2 bases; junction bases not matched to a gene: 4. DNA for the CDR3: TGTGCCAGCACCAGGGGGTTAAACACTGAAGCTTTCTTT. Its protein is CASTRGLNTEAFF.

This clone was seen more than once but under ten times. The chain employs TRBV29-1 and TRBJ2-7; the D gene is possibly TRBD1 (6 bases). The CDR3 is 14 amino acids. With 4 bases removed from V and 3 bases from J, the gap between germline ends came to 16 bases. In germline, CDR1 is SQVTM, CDR2 ANQGSEA. For the CDR3, the DNA is TGCAGCGTTGGGCCGAAACAGGGAAACTACGAGCAGTACTTC. This encodes CSVGPKQGNYEQYF.

This clone was picked up a small number of times. The CDR3 spells CASSFLWTSGKETQYF. CDR3 bases: TGTGCCAGCAGCTTCCTATGGACTAGCGGCAAAGAGACCCAGTACTTC. The chain combines TRBV7-3 with TRBJ2-5; 10 nucleotides line up with TRBD2. The CDR3 is 16 residues long. V was clipped by 3 bases and J by 3 bases; unmatched bases: 7. Germline assignment: CDR1 SGHTA and CDR2 FQGTGA.

The CDR3 DNA reads TGTGCCAGCAGCCACACTAGGAACTATGGCTACACCTTC. The encoded protein is CASSHTRNYGYTF. The genes are TRBV27 and TRBJ1-2; D gene ambiguous. V lost 6 bases and J 2 bases, leaving 10 bases between the germline ends. Germline values: CDR1 MNHEY, CDR2 SMNVEV (reference sequence). The CDR3 has 13 amino acids.

The chain uses TRBV28 and TRBJ2-6; possible D gene TRBD2, 5 bases. Germline assignment: CDR1 MDHEN and CDR2 SYDVKM. This CDR3 region has 13 residues. Deletions cut 6 bases from V and 7 bases from J, with 10 bases between. The CDR3: CASSTGGANVLTF. The CDR3 DNA sequence: TGTGCCAGCAGCACCGGAGGCGCCAACGTCCTGACTTTC.

Only a few counts were recorded for this clone. Other DNA sequences in the same sample also yield this CDR3. The J gene is TRBJ1-5, the V gene TRBV2, with 8 nucleotides matching TRBD1. Germline values: CDR1 SNHLY, CDR2 FYNNEI. Losses at the gene ends were 6 bases for V and 4 bases for J; bases not matched to a gene: 5. The CDR3 totals 14 residues. CDR3 amino acids: CASSGQGRNQPQHF. CDR3 in DNA: TGTGCCAGCAGCGGACAGGGAAGGAATCAGCCCCAGCATTTT.

This clone occurred a few times. The chain carries TRBV7-2 and TRBJ2-1, with 9 positions matching TRBD2. V gave up 4 bases and J gave up 14 bases; unmatched junction bases: 9. The length of the CDR3 is 13 residues. Germline V gene data show CDR1 as SGHTA and CDR2 as FQGNSA. The CDR3 loop reads CASSSSGTSKKFF. The CDR3, as DNA: TGTGCCAGCAGCTCGTCCGGGACTAGCAAGAAGTTCTTC.

A few counts support this clone. The rearrangement uses TRBV27 and TRBJ2-4, with a possible D match to TRBD1 (5 bases). Germline V gene lookup returns CDR1 MNHEY and CDR2 SMNVEV (reference sequence). V was pared by 5 bases and J by 6 bases, with 14 bases between. The CDR3 extends over 14 amino acids. DNA for the CDR3: TGTGCCAGCAGTGCAACGGACACCCTAAACATTCAGTACTTC. It codes for CASSATDTLNIQYF.